These 12 T cell receptor beta chains were all obtained from the same sample, sequenced in a study of shared clonotypes between healthy human individuals. Using immunoSEQ multiplex PCR, the repertoire was profiled, and TCRdb retains in-frame clones only, with some absent. The repertoire holds about 680,000 clones, with 60% to 75% as singletons. Sequencing was performed on memory CD4+ T cells sorted from blood. As for subset: CD45RA-negative fraction. The receptor source for this set is a woman in her twenties or thirties in good health.

This clone was detected only once. The V call is TRBV19, the J call TRBJ2-4; the match to TRBD2 covers 8 bases. Germline CDR1 and CDR2: LNHDA and SQIVND (reference sequence). V lost 5 bases and J lost 0; bases outside the gene matches: 6. The CDR3 extends over 16 amino acids. CDR3 DNA: TGTGCCAGTAGTTTGGGACTAGGGCTAGCCAAAAACATTCAGTACTTC. Translated, it gives CASSLGLGLAKNIQYF.

The genes are TRBV5-8 and TRBJ1-2; D ambiguous. Between the trimmed V and J ends, which lost 0 bases and 4 bases, there was a span of 10 bases. The CDR3 is made up of 14 amino acids. CDR1 and CDR2 (germline): SGHTS, YDEGEE. CDR3 residues: CASSLGGDPYGYTF. CDR3 sequence (DNA): TGTGCCAGCAGCTTGGGCGGGGATCCCTATGGCTACACCTTC.

The gene calls are TRBV5-6 and TRBJ2-3; 8 nucleotides line up with TRBD2. The CDR3 is made up of 15 amino acids. The V gene end was trimmed by 3 bases and the J gene end by 5 bases; junction bases not matched to a gene: 8. CDR1 and CDR2 (germline): SGHDT, YYEEEE. CDR3 amino acids: CASSSSGGEVDTQYF. For the CDR3, the DNA is TGTGCCAGCAGCTCCTCGGGAGGGGAGGTAGATACGCAGTATTTT. The variable domain in full, completed from reference TRBV5-6 and TRBJ2-3, reads DAGVTQSPTHLIKTRGQQVTLRCSPKSGHDTVSWYQQALGQGPQFIFQYYEEEERQRGNFPDRFSGHQFPNYSSELNVNALLLGDSALYLCASSSSGGEVDTQYFGPGTRLTVL.

The rearrangement uses TRBV6-1 and TRBJ2-1; 8 bases are a match to TRBD2. CDR1 MNHNS and CDR2 SASEGT come from the germline V gene. V lost 2 bases, J lost 7 bases, and 7 bases stayed unmatched. The CDR3 runs 15 residues. CDR3 in DNA: TGTGCCAGCAGTGAAAGGGCGGGAGGATCGAATGAGCAGTTCTTC. Translated: CASSERAGGSNEQFF.

This chain links TRBV7-9 with TRBJ1-3; 10 bases line up with TRBD1. This CDR3 comprises 19 residues. Trimming cost V 4 bases and J 0 bases; bases outside gene matches: 12. Looked up from germline, CDR1 is SEHNR and CDR2 is FQNEAQ (reference sequence). This CDR3 reads CASSSLGQGSIGSGNTIYF. CDR3 sequence (DNA): TGTGCCAGCAGCTCCTTGGGACAGGGGTCCATCGGCTCTGGAAACACCATATATTTT.

This rearrangement joins TRBV28 to TRBJ1-4, with D perhaps TRBD1 (5 bases). This CDR3 spans 16 amino acids. V was clipped by 1 base and J by 6 bases, with 15 bases between them. Germline lookup yields CDR1 MDHEN and CDR2 SYDVKM. The CDR3 loop reads CASSLFWGRVDEKLFF. CDR3 DNA sequence: TGTGCCAGCAGTTTATTTTGGGGCAGGGTAGATGAAAAACTGTTTTTT.

J is TRBJ2-7 and V is TRBV19; D might be TRBD1 or TRBD2, each matching 5 bases. Trimming shortened V by 6 bases and J by 2 bases, and 17 bases separated the two germline ends. CDR3 length equals 15 residues. CDR1 LNHDA and CDR2 SQIVND come from the germline V gene (reference sequence). CDR3: CASSKYRDPAYEQYF. The DNA for the CDR3 is TGTGCCAGTAGCAAATACCGGGACCCCGCCTACGAGCAGTACTTC.

V gene TRBV7-9 combines with J gene TRBJ1-4; D gene ambiguous. The V gene's germline CDR1 is SEHNR and CDR2 FQNEAQ (reference sequence). Trimming left V 5 bases short and J 7 bases short, with 17 bases between. The CDR3 is 15 residues long. The CDR3 is CASSKTGSLTEKLFF. CDR3 in DNA: TGTGCCAGCAGCAAAACGGGATCCCTGACTGAAAAACTGTTTTTT.

V is TRBV28 and J is TRBJ2-1; 10 nucleotides line up with TRBD2. The V gene end was trimmed by 6 bases and the J gene end by 7 bases; junction bases not matched to a gene: 9. Germline assignment: CDR1 MDHEN and CDR2 SYDVKM. CDR3 size: 15 residues. CDR3 nucleotides: TGTGCCAGCAGGACACCGGGACTAGCGACGAATGAGCAGTTCTTC. Translated, it gives CASRTPGLATNEQFF.

The genes are TRBV29-1 and TRBJ2-2; 12 positions agree with TRBD2. The V segment lost 3 bases and the J segment 6 bases; nucleotides outside the gene matches: 5. This CDR3 spans 15 amino acids. CDR1 and CDR2 (germline): SQVTM, ANQGSEA. The CDR3 bases are TGCAGCGTTGAGGCACTAGCGGGAGGCTCCGGGGAGCTGTTTTTT. It specifies CSVEALAGGSGELFF.

This clone was found a few times. The CDR3 region is CASSLAAGSPGELFF. In DNA form, the CDR3 reads TGCGCCAGCAGCTTGGCAGCGGGAAGTCCCGGGGAGCTGTTTTTT. The V and J genes are TRBV5-1 and TRBJ2-2; TRBD2 agrees at 7 bases. J gave up 6 bases and V 0 bases, and 5 bases lay outside the gene matches. The CDR3 sequence is 15 residues long. CDR1 and CDR2 from the germline V gene are SGHRS and YFSETQ. The complete variable domain, with remaining parts taken from reference TRBV5-1 and TRBJ2-2, reads KAGVTQTPRYLIKTRGQQVTLSCSPISGHRSVSWYQQTPGQGLQFLFEYFSETQRNKGNFPGRFSGRQFSNSRSEMNVSTLELGDSALYLCASSLAAGSPGELFFGEGSRLTVL.

There are many counts of this clone. The chain employs TRBV5-1 and TRBJ2-3; D not resolved. Germline V gene data show CDR1 as SGHRS and CDR2 as YFSETQ. V lost 1 base to trimming and J lost 5 bases, with 11 bases between them. The CDR3 contains 14 residues. In nucleotides, the CDR3 is TGCGCCAGCAGCTTGAGTGGTACCGGAGATACGCAGTATTTT. It is translated as CASSLSGTGDTQYF.